The 20 T cell receptor beta chains in this list originate from one sample, sequenced in a study of shared clonotypes between healthy human individuals. Assay used: immunoSEQ multiplex PCR; TCRdb lists only in-frame clones, some missing. The sample yields some 2,100,000 clones, almost 96% seen once. The sample comprised naive CD4+ T cells sorted from blood. The sample's subset: CD45RA+ positively selected. The receptors shown here come from a man in his late teens or twenties in good health.

The J gene is TRBJ1-5, the V gene TRBV11-2; weak D call: TRBD1 (6 bases). Germline V CDR1 and CDR2: SGHAT, FQNNGV. V gave up 2 bases and J gave up 7 bases, with 15 bases separating them. There are 15 residues in the CDR3. CDR3 in amino acids: CASSLTGGAGQPQHF. DNA of the CDR3: TGTGCCAGCAGCTTAACGGGGGGCGCCGGACAGCCCCAGCATTTT.

The chain uses TRBV7-2 and TRBJ1-6; D ambiguous. V shed 1 base and J shed 10 bases, with 11 bases lying between them. The CDR3 is 14 residues long. In germline, CDR1 is SGHTA, CDR2 FQGNSA. This CDR3 reads CASSLVSGYSPLHF. The CDR3, as DNA: TGTGCCAGCAGCTTAGTATCGGGGTACTCACCCCTCCACTTT.

As regards this clone: An end of the junction does not agree with germline; a read error may underlie this. The chain has TRBV7-7 and TRBJ2-5, with D possibly matching TRBD2 (6 bases). CDR3 size: 16 residues. Germline assignment: CDR1 SSHAT and CDR2 FNYEAQ (reference sequence). The DNA for the CDR3 is TGTGCTAGCAGCTTAGCGCTAGGGCGGCCGGGGGTGACCCAGTACTTC. Its translation is CASSLALGRPGVTQYF.

The chain couples TRBV13 to TRBJ2-7; TRBD2 is a possible D gene (6 bases). This CDR3 comprises 17 residues. Germline V CDR1 and CDR2: PRHDT, FYEKMQ (reference sequence). Trimming cost V 3 bases and J 2 bases, with 20 bases left between them. CDR3 region: CASSFVGWGEETYEQYF. The DNA for the CDR3 is TGTGCCAGCAGCTTTGTGGGATGGGGGGAGGAAACCTACGAGCAGTACTTC.

The gene calls are TRBV27 and TRBJ2-7; 8 bases align to TRBD2. CDR3 length: 17 residues. Germline CDR1 and CDR2: MNHEY and SMNVEV (reference sequence). V dropped 0 bases and J dropped 4; count of bases not matched to a gene: 11. The CDR3 sequence: CASSLSFLTSASYEQYF. CDR3 DNA: TGTGCCAGCAGTTTATCTTTCCTGACTAGCGCGAGTTACGAGCAGTACTTC.

The rearrangement uses TRBV5-5 and TRBJ1-2; a possible D gene is TRBD1 (5 bases). This CDR3 has 13 amino acids. CDR1 is SGHKS, CDR2 YYEKEE, per germline (reference sequence). Trimming cost V 7 bases and J 2 bases, with 12 bases left between them. The CDR3 sequence: CASGAWDNYGYTF. The CDR3 bases are TGTGCCAGCGGTGCCTGGGACAACTATGGCTACACCTTC. Using reference TRBV5-5 and TRBJ1-2 for the parts outside the CDR3, the full variable domain is DAGVTQSPTHLIKTRGQQVTLRCSPISGHKSVSWYQQVLGQGPQFIFQYYEKEERGRGNFPDRFSARQFPNYSSELNVNALLLGDSALYLCASGAWDNYGYTFGSGTRLTVV.

The chain has TRBV5-1 and TRBJ1-5, with D perhaps TRBD1 (6 bases). V shed 0 bases and J shed 3 bases, with 16 bases lying between them. The length of the CDR3 is 17 residues. Per germline, CDR1 SGHRS and CDR2 YFSETQ. The CDR3 sequence is CASSLVPPQGTNQPQHF. As DNA, the CDR3 is TGCGCCAGCAGCTTGGTGCCGCCCCAGGGGACCAATCAGCCCCAGCATTTT. Complete variable domain (other parts from reference TRBV5-1 and TRBJ1-5): KAGVTQTPRYLIKTRGQQVTLSCSPISGHRSVSWYQQTPGQGLQFLFEYFSETQRNKGNFPGRFSGRQFSNSRSEMNVSTLELGDSALYLCASSLVPPQGTNQPQHFGDGTRLSIL.

The V call is TRBV5-5, the J call TRBJ2-7; 10 bases are shared with TRBD1. The CDR3 runs 13 residues. Unmatched junction bases numbered 2, after V lost 4 bases and J lost 4 bases. Germline V lookup: CDR1 SGHKS, CDR2 YYEKEE (reference sequence). CDR3 nucleotides: TGTGCCAGCAGCGGGACAGGGGCGTACGAGCAGTACTTC. It encodes CASSGTGAYEQYF.

The chain recombines TRBV2 with TRBJ2-5, with D tentatively TRBD1 or TRBD2 (5 bases each). CDR1 is SNHLY and CDR2 is FYNNEI in the germline V gene. CDR3 size: 13 residues. With 8 bases removed from V and 2 bases from J, the gap between germline ends came to 12 bases. The CDR3 sequence: CASRLWGQETQYF. For the CDR3, the DNA is TGTGCCAGCCGATTGTGGGGGCAAGAGACCCAGTACTTC.

The chain couples TRBV5-1 to TRBJ2-3; D uncertain. The CDR3 runs to 16 residues. Germline loops: CDR1 SGHRS, CDR2 YFSETQ. The V gene lost 0 bases and the J gene lost 1 base, with 12 bases spanning the gap. CDR3 region: CASSLVSGTGTDTQYF. In nucleotides, the CDR3 is TGCGCCAGCAGCTTGGTTTCAGGAACAGGCACAGATACGCAGTATTTT.

This clone was recorded a few times. Additional DNA sequences in this sample encode the identical CDR3. V gene TRBV7-9 combines with J gene TRBJ1-5; D gene ambiguous. CDR3 length: 12 amino acids. CDR1 is SEHNR, CDR2 FQNEAQ, per germline (reference sequence). V lost 1 base, J lost 3 bases, and 1 base lay in between. The CDR3: CASSLDNQPQHF. Here the CDR3 DNA reads TGTGCCAGCAGCTTAGACAATCAGCCCCAGCATTTT. Complete variable domain (other parts from reference TRBV7-9 and TRBJ1-5): DTGVSQNPRHKITKRGQNVTFRCDPISEHNRLYWYRQTLGQGPEFLTYFQNEAQLEKSRLLSDRFSAERPKGSFSTLEIQRTEQGDSAMYLCASSLDNQPQHFGDGTRLSIL.

J is TRBJ2-2 and V is TRBV5-1; TRBD2 aligns across 10 bases. V trimming: 7 bases; J trimming: 4 bases; junction bases outside the gene matches: 4. CDR1 and CDR2 (germline): SGHRS, YFSETQ. The CDR3 covers 14 residues. CDR3 DNA: TGCGCCAGCCGATCTAGCGGGGGCACCGGGGAGCTGTTTTTT. Translation gives CASRSSGGTGELFF.

As concerns this clone: The same CDR3 also results from other DNA sequences found in this sample. This chain joins TRBV19 and TRBJ2-7; 8 bases are shared with TRBD1. The CDR3 is made up of 15 amino acids. V dropped 1 base and J dropped 2; count of bases not matched to a gene: 4. Germline V CDR1 and CDR2: LNHDA, SQIVND (reference sequence). CDR3 bases: TGTGCCAGTAGTATAGCGGACAGGGTACCCTACGAGCAGTACTTC. This codes for CASSIADRVPYEQYF.

The chain employs TRBV7-2 and TRBJ1-2; the D is unclear. The germline CDR1 and CDR2 sequences are SGHTA and FQGNSA. Trimming took 2 bases from V and 4 from J, leaving 8 bases between them. This CDR3 has 13 residues. In DNA form, the CDR3 reads TGTGCCAGCAGCTTACGGGGTAGCTATGGCTACACCTTC. Translated: CASSLRGSYGYTF.

This clone came up once. The junction does not match germline at one end; this may be a read error. J is TRBJ2-5 and V is TRBV6-1; 7 bases map to TRBD1. Germline CDR1 and CDR2: MNHNS and SASEGT. CDR3 size: 13 residues. The CDR3 is CASSSRQGKVTDF. In nucleotides, the CDR3 is TGTGCCAGCAGTTCGCGACAGGGAAAAGTAACGGACTTC.

This rearrangement joins TRBV7-9 to TRBJ2-7; 9 bases line up with TRBD2. This CDR3 spans 15 amino acids. Trimming took 2 bases from V and 1 from J; bases not matched to a gene: 3. The germline V gene has CDR1 SEHNR and CDR2 FQNEAQ (reference sequence). CDR3 sequence (DNA): TGTGCCAGCAGCTTATCAGCGGGAGGTTCCTACGAGCAGTACTTC. Protein sequence: CASSLSAGGSYEQYF.

The chain employs TRBV5-1 and TRBJ1-3, with D hard to call. The CDR3 loop spans 15 amino acids. Germline CDR1 is SGHRS and CDR2 is YFSETQ. The ends were cut back, 0 bases at V and 3 bases at J, with 10 bases in the middle. The CDR3 nucleotides read TGCGCCAGCAGCTTGGTGCCGGGTTTTGGAAACACCATATATTTT. It is translated as CASSLVPGFGNTIYF.

This sequence joins TRBV30 and TRBJ2-1, with D possibly TRBD2 on 6 matching bases. V was trimmed by 3 bases and J by 0 bases, leaving 12 bases between them. This CDR3 contains 15 residues. The V gene's germline CDR1 is GTSNPN and CDR2 SVGIG (reference sequence). The CDR3 DNA follows: TGTGCCTGGAGACTTAGCGGTTCCTCCTACAATGAGCAGTTCTTC. This encodes CAWRLSGSSYNEQFF.

This clone was seen just once. The gene calls are TRBV4-3 and TRBJ2-1; D is undetermined. CDR3 size: 16 residues. From germline, CDR1 is LGHNA and CDR2 YSLEER. V gave up 0 bases and J gave up 0 bases, with 9 bases separating them. CDR3 amino acids: CASSQDYISSYNEQFF. CDR3 DNA: TGCGCCAGCAGCCAAGACTACATCAGCTCCTACAATGAGCAGTTCTTC.

The CDR3 DNA follows: TGTGCCAGCAGCTTGGAGGGCGCGGGTACGCAGTATTTT. Protein product: CASSLEGAGTQYF. This chain links TRBV13 with TRBJ2-3, with D perhaps matching TRBD2 (6 bases). Trimming stripped 3 bases from V and 8 bases from J, with 12 bases between. CDR1 and CDR2 (germline): PRHDT, FYEKMQ (reference sequence). This CDR3 is built from 13 residues.